This T cell receptor beta chain is drawn from a study of blood T cell repertoires in COVID-19. Some clones are missing from TCRdb's copy, which holds only in-frame ones; the method was immunoSEQ multiplex PCR. Of about 120,000 clones in the sample, approximately 80% were seen once. Worth noting for this clone: This same CDR3 is encoded by further DNA sequences in the sample.

CDR1 is SGDLS, CDR2 YYNGEE, per germline. The CDR3 spans 14 residues. After removal of 2 bases from V and 4 bases from J, the junction contained 2 bases not matched to a gene. The chain joins TRBV9 to TRBJ2-7, with 11 bases lining up with TRBD1. Sequencing was done on a sample of peripheral blood. This receptor was taken from a human donor in a cohort sampled during active COVID-19. The CDR3 loop is CASSVGQGAYEQYF. The CDR3 DNA is TGTGCCAGCAGCGTCGGACAGGGGGCTTACGAGCAGTACTTC.